This TCR beta chain stems from a study of cytomegalovirus exposure and HLA in healthy donors. A multiplex PCR was run with 60 Vbeta primers and 13 Jbeta primers. The authors' processing: It was a later analysis that counted tens of millions of unique TCR beta chains, of which around 11 million were shared. Profiled with immunoSEQ multiplex PCR; TCRdb holds only in-frame clones, not every one. V, J and clone size derive from that table, while D and trimming were established from the DNA sequence. The repertoire holds roughly 93,000 clones, with approximately 80% as singletons. Trimming shortened V by 2 bases and J by 5 bases, and 11 bases separated the two germline ends. Germline V gene sequence: CDR1 SGHRS, CDR2 YFSETQ. CDR3 size: 13 residues. Points from the study as a whole: In a later analysis, V- and J-gene trimming of beta chains associated with a DCLRE1C missense variant, replicated independently.

In its sample, this clone was seen once. The target antigen is unknown. The sequenced sample consisted of PBMCs. This receptor was identified in a man aged 40-55 years in good health and CMV-seronegative. The chain combines TRBV5-1 with TRBJ2-7, with a weak D call TRBD1 (5 bases). The CDR3 DNA reads as TGCGCCAGCAGCTTCGGCAGGGCCAACGAGCAGTACTTC. Its translation is CASSFGRANEQYF.